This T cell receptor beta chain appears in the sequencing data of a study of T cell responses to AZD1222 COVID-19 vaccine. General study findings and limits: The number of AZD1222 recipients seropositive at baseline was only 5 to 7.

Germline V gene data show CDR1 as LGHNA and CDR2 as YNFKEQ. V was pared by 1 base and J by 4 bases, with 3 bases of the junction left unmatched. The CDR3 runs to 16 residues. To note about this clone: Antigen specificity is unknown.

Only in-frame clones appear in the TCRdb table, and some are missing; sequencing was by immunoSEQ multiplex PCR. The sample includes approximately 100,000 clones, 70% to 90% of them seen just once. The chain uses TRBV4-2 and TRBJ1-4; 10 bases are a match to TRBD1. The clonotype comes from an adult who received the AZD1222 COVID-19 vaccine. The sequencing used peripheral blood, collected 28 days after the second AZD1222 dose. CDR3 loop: CASSQGTGGNNEKLFF. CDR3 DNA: TGTGCCAGCAGCCAAGGGACAGGGGGTAATAATGAAAAACTGTTTTTT.